This entry lists 19 T cell receptor beta chains sequenced from one sample in a study of T cell changes during pregnancy in multiple sclerosis. Data came from immunoSEQ multiplex PCR; TCRdb stores just in-frame clones and leaves some out. Of around 88,000 clones in the sample, over 80% were seen once. Sequences were derived from peripheral blood, sampled in the first trimester of pregnancy. These receptors were collected from a female donor with multiple sclerosis, enrolled in a pregnancy study.

The chain recombines TRBV9 with TRBJ2-7; tentative D call: TRBD1 (6 bases). The better agreement between TRBJ2-5 and the DNA end casts doubt on the J call. This CDR3 has 14 amino acids. Germline lookup yields CDR1 SGDLS and CDR2 YYNGEE. The CDR3: CASSVGQGQETQYF. CDR3 DNA sequence: TGTGCCAGCAGCGTAGGGCAGGGGCAAGAGACCCAGTACTTC.

This rearrangement joins TRBV27 to TRBJ1-5; 7 nucleotides agree with TRBD1. CDR1 and CDR2 from the germline V gene are MNHEY and SMNVEV (reference sequence). The CDR3 sequence is 14 residues long. The junction had 1 base not matched to a gene; V was cut back by 3 bases and J by 2 bases. In DNA form, the CDR3 reads TGTGCCAGCAGTTTTGGACAGGGCAATCAGCCCCAGCATTTT. This encodes CASSFGQGNQPQHF.

The V gene is TRBV29-1, the J gene TRBJ2-7; the match to TRBD1 covers 7 bases. CDR1 is SQVTM, CDR2 ANQGSEA, per germline. The CDR3 consists of 11 residues. Germline trimming cut 6 bases from V and 9 bases from J; bases unmatched to any gene: 8. CDR3 nucleotides: TGCAGCGTGGTCGACAGGGCGGGGCAGTACTTC. This gives the protein CSVVDRAGQYF.

The rearrangement links TRBV29-1 to TRBJ2-2; TRBD2 aligns across 10 bases. This CDR3 has 13 amino acids. The V gene end was trimmed by 5 bases and the J gene end by 6 bases; junction bases not matched to a gene: 3. CDR1 is SQVTM and CDR2 is ANQGSEA in the germline V gene. DNA of the CDR3: TGCAGCGTTCGACTAGCGGGCCCCGGGGAGCTGTTTTTT. Translating gives CSVRLAGPGELFF.

This clone was seen only once. The J gene is TRBJ2-3, the V gene TRBV7-9, with a possible D match to TRBD2 (6 bases). The ends were cut back, 1 base at V and 0 bases at J, with 14 bases in the middle. CDR3 size: 17 residues. Germline V CDR1 and CDR2: SEHNR, FQNEAQ (reference sequence). Here the CDR3 reads CASSLGSSSASTDTQYF. The CDR3 bases are TGTGCCAGCAGCTTAGGATCTTCTAGCGCTAGCACAGATACGCAGTATTTT.

The genes are TRBV27 and TRBJ1-2; 7 positions agree with TRBD1. With 6 bases clipped from V and 8 bases from J, the junction kept 15 bases outside the gene matches. Germline loops: CDR1 MNHEY, CDR2 SMNVEV (reference sequence). The CDR3 runs to 15 residues. CDR3 nucleotides: TGTGCCAGCAGCCCCTCGGGACAGCTATGGGGAGGCTACACCTTC. The encoded protein is CASSPSGQLWGGYTF.

The chain links TRBV29-1 to TRBJ2-2; 7 nucleotides line up with TRBD1. In germline, CDR1 is SQVTM, CDR2 ANQGSEA. The CDR3 is made up of 12 amino acids. V gave up 6 bases and J gave up 4 bases; unmatched junction bases: 2. The CDR3 DNA sequence: TGCAGCGTGACAGGGTCCACCGGGGAGCTGTTTTTT. This sequence encodes CSVTGSTGELFF.

The chain is built from TRBV7-6 and TRBJ1-2; tentative D call: TRBD1 (6 bases). Germline CDR1 is SGHVS and CDR2 is FNYEAQ. The CDR3 contains 15 residues. Trimming stripped 1 base from V and 3 bases from J, with 12 bases between. CDR3 bases: TGTGCCAGCAGCTTAGACAGGGATTCTTACTATGGCTACACCTTC. The encoded protein is CASSLDRDSYYGYTF.

J is TRBJ1-1 and V is TRBV9; D gene ambiguous. Trimming pared 4 bases from V and 2 bases from J, leaving 21 bases between. Germline V gives CDR1 SGDLS, CDR2 YYNGEE. CDR3 length equals 17 residues. The CDR3 loop reads CASSHRSDGKDNTEAFF. The CDR3 region has the DNA TGTGCCAGCAGCCATAGGAGCGACGGAAAGGATAACACTGAAGCTTTCTTT.

V gene TRBV6-5 combines with J gene TRBJ2-3; weak D call: TRBD2 (5 bases). V gave up 6 bases and J gave up 2 bases, with 15 bases separating them. The CDR3 runs to 15 residues. Per the germline V gene, CDR1 is MNHEY and CDR2 is SVGAGI. The chain's CDR3 is CASSAGLANTDTQYF. DNA of the CDR3: TGTGCCAGCAGCGCGGGTCTAGCCAACACAGATACGCAGTATTTT.

The gene calls are TRBV5-1 and TRBJ1-2; weak D call: TRBD1 (6 bases). This CDR3 spans 13 amino acids. V was cut by 5 bases and J by 8 bases, with 16 bases left in between. Germline CDR1 SGHRS, CDR2 YFSETQ. CDR3 loop: CASSDTGNGGYTF. The CDR3 DNA follows: TGCGCCAGCAGTGATACAGGGAACGGCGGCTACACCTTC.

This clone turned up a few times. The CDR3 reads CASSSTAGPQHF. The CDR3, as DNA: TGTGCCAGCAGCTCAACAGCAGGGCCCCAGCATTTT. This chain links TRBV7-8 with TRBJ1-5, with unresolved D. V shed 4 bases and J shed 9 bases, with 10 bases lying between them. The CDR3 sequence is 12 residues long. The germline V gene encodes CDR1 SGHVS and CDR2 FQNEAQ.

J is TRBJ2-2 and V is TRBV6-5; tentative D call: TRBD2 (5 bases). CDR1 and CDR2 (germline): MNHEY, SVGAGI. The CDR3 consists of 14 residues. With 1 base removed from V and 4 bases from J, the gap between germline ends came to 7 bases. The DNA of the CDR3 is TGTGCCAGCAGTTACTTTGCGGGCACCGGGGAGCTGTTTTTT. It specifies CASSYFAGTGELFF.

The chain is built from TRBV2 and TRBJ1-1; 8 bases are shared with TRBD1. The trim removed 9 bases at V and 1 base at J, leaving 1 base unmatched. The CDR3 contains 12 residues. In germline, CDR1 is SNHLY, CDR2 FYNNEI. Written as DNA, the CDR3 is TGTGCCAGGGGGACAGGGAACACTGAAGCTTTCTTT. It yields the protein CARGTGNTEAFF. Full variable domain (outside the CDR3, taken from reference TRBV2 and TRBJ1-1): EPEVTQTPSHQVTQMGQEVILRCVPISNHLYFYWYRQILGQKVEFLVSFYNNEISEKSEIFDDQFSVERPDGSNFTLKIRSTKLEDSAMYFCARGTGNTEAFFGQGTRLTVV.

This sequence joins TRBV19 and TRBJ1-2; D is possibly TRBD1 (6 bases). Trimming stripped 8 bases from V and 2 bases from J, with 9 bases between. Per the germline V gene, CDR1 is LNHDA and CDR2 is SQIVND (reference sequence). CDR3 length: 12 amino acids. The CDR3 nucleotides read TGTGCCAGTGGCGACAGGAACTATGGCTACACCTTC. As protein: CASGDRNYGYTF.

The chain joins TRBV10-3 to TRBJ1-4, with D possibly TRBD1 on 5 matching bases. The CDR3 sequence is 14 residues long. The germline V gene encodes CDR1 ENHRY and CDR2 SYGVKD. V was trimmed by 8 bases and J by 4 bases, leaving 14 bases between them. The CDR3 spells CAIGFGGINEKLFF. The CDR3 nucleotides read TGTGCCATCGGGTTCGGGGGGATTAATGAAAAACTGTTTTTT.

The chain joins TRBV5-5 to TRBJ1-1; 9 bases map to TRBD1. The CDR3 runs to 16 residues. Germline CDR1 SGHKS, CDR2 YYEKEE (reference sequence). The V segment lost 5 bases and the J segment 2 bases; nucleotides outside the gene matches: 10. The CDR3 reads CASSFSTGGINTEAFF. As DNA, the CDR3 is TGTGCCAGCAGTTTTTCGACAGGGGGGATAAACACTGAAGCTTTCTTT.

The chain carries TRBV30 and TRBJ1-4; the match to TRBD1 covers 7 bases. V was pared by 6 bases and J by 7 bases, with 20 bases of the junction left unmatched. The CDR3 has 17 residues. The germline CDR1 and CDR2 sequences are GTSNPN and SVGIG (reference sequence). The CDR3 DNA reads as TGTGCCTGCCACTCCGGGACAGCTTTAGGGCCCGCTGAAAAACTGTTTTTT. Protein: CACHSGTALGPAEKLFF.

The V gene is TRBV2, the J gene TRBJ1-5; D call uncertain. Germline-derived CDR1 and CDR2 are SNHLY and FYNNEI. There are 16 residues in the CDR3. The V end was cut by 6 bases, the J end by 2 bases, with 17 bases between. The CDR3 DNA reads TGTGCCAGCAGCCCCCAACTCGATCCCCGCAATCAGCCCCAGCATTTT. Translation gives CASSPQLDPRNQPQHF.